The T cell receptor beta chain under discussion was sequenced for a study of vaccination and CD4 T cells after COVID-19. V was trimmed by 5 bases and J by 0 bases, leaving 16 bases between them. Germline CDR1 DFQATT, CDR2 SNEGSKA (reference sequence). The CDR3 runs to 15 residues. With respect to this clonotype: Its specificity is not known.

Indicated treatment: roughly 10-day PBMC culture with coronavirus spike peptide pools or control peptides (ViraFEST assay). An Oncomine TCR Beta short-read assay was used to sequence the DNA from cultured CD4+ T cells. In TCRdb, the PCR reads were re-called with MiXCR into one record per CDR3 protein. Of some 20,000 distinct CDR3 sequences listed, roughly two fifths are singletons. The chain recombines TRBV20-1 with TRBJ1-1; no clear D. This clonotype was obtained from a human donor who had recovered from COVID-19. Sequenced material: CD4+ T cells from blood, cultured in vitro, taken before SARS-CoV-2 vaccination. The CDR3 sequence: CSAPARDVMNTEAFF. CDR3 DNA sequence: TGCAGTGCTCCGGCCAGAGACGTTATGAACACTGAAGCTTTCTTT.